This T cell receptor beta chain was sequenced for a study of OX40 agonist ivuxolimab in advanced cancers. For the study at large: Males comprised about 78% of the group, whose mean age was about 61 years (range roughly 20 to 85). Partial responses, seen in three patients, involved one hepatocellular carcinoma and two cutaneous melanomas. Study findings and constraints: Also present in some nonresponders was a low level of normalized T-cell clonal expansion. Fewer expanded clones were found on average in CD4+ than in CD8+ T cells.

Germline values: CDR1 SGHRS, CDR2 YFSETQ. The length of the CDR3 is 13 residues. V lost 3 bases and J lost 5, with 11 bases in between. For this clone: Its antigen is currently unknown.

Clones were sequenced by immunoSEQ multiplex PCR, and TCRdb holds only the in-frame ones, with some missing. This table holds some 96,000 clones, 89% found once. This sequence originates from an adult with an advanced solid tumor such as melanoma, head and neck, liver or kidney cancer. Material: CD4+ or CD8+ T cells sorted from blood, obtained in a trial of the OX40 agonist ivuxolimab. This chain joins TRBV5-1 and TRBJ1-1; the D gene is possibly TRBD1 (5 bases). The CDR3 loop reads CASSWFGGTEAFF. Here the CDR3 DNA reads TGCGCCAGCAGCTGGTTTGGGGGAACTGAAGCTTTCTTT.